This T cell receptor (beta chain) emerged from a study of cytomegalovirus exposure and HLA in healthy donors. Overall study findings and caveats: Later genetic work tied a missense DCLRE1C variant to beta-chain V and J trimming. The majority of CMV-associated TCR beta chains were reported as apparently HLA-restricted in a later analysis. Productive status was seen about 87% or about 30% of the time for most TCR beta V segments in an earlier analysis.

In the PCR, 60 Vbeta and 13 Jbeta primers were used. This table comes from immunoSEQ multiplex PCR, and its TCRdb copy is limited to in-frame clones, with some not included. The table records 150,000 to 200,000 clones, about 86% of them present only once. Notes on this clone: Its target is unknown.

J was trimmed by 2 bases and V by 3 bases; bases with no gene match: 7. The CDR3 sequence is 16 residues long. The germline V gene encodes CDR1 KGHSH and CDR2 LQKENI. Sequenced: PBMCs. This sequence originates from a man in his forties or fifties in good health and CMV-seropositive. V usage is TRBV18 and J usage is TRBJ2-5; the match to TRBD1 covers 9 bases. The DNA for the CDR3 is TGTGCCAGCTCACCCGGAGACAGGGGGAATCAAGAGACCCAGTACTTC. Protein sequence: CASSPGDRGNQETQYF.